One sample yielded the 18 T cell receptor beta chains listed below, sequenced in a study of blood T cells in healthy people across ages. A second roughly 6 to 11 cycle PCR used barcoded and J-beta primers. TCRdb itself ran the 5' RACE reads through MiXCR, one entry per CDR3 protein. In the table there are 1.4 million to 1.5 million distinct CDR3 sequences, 42% of which are singletons. Sequencing was carried out using blood. The source of these receptors is a woman under 30 in good health.

This clonotype has only a few counts. The V call is TRBV5-1, the J call TRBJ2-7; the D gene is possibly TRBD1 (6 bases). Germline V gene sequence: CDR1 SGHRS, CDR2 YFSETQ. Trimming took 2 bases from V and 2 from J, leaving 20 bases between them. CDR3 length: 17 amino acids. The CDR3 sequence is CASSFIGIGGDAYEQYF. DNA for the CDR3: TGCGCCAGCAGCTTCATCGGGATAGGGGGAGATGCCTACGAGCAGTACTTC.

The chain carries TRBV5-1 and TRBJ2-5, with no clear D. TRBJ2-1 matches the DNA end more closely, so the J call is doubtful. Germline lookup yields CDR1 SGHRS and CDR2 YFSETQ. The CDR3 sequence is 16 residues long. CDR3 amino acids: CASSVAPPALQETQFF. The CDR3 bases are TGCGCCAGCAGCGTTGCCCCGCCGGCGCTACAAGAGACCCAGTTCTTC.

This clonotype was counted only a few times. The chain couples TRBV12-3 or TRBV12-4 to TRBJ2-4, with TRBD1 identical over 10 bases. The closer fit of TRBJ2-7 to the DNA end suggests the J call may be wrong. This CDR3 comprises 15 residues. CDR3 protein: CASSSRRDRGVEQYF. The DNA for the CDR3 is TGTGCCAGCAGTTCCAGACGGGACAGGGGCGTCGAGCAGTACTTC.

The V and J genes are TRBV5-1 and TRBJ1-1, with no clear D. This CDR3 has 14 amino acids. Trimming stripped 2 bases from V and 0 bases from J, with 8 bases between. CDR1 is SGHRS, CDR2 YFSETQ, per germline. Written as DNA, the CDR3 is TGCGCCAGCAGCTTCGAATTTTTGAACACTGAAGCTTTCTTT. Encoded protein: CASSFEFLNTEAFF.

This sequence joins TRBV2 and TRBJ2-1; tentative D call: TRBD2 (6 bases). Germline V gene data show CDR1 as SNHLY and CDR2 as FYNNEI. V was shortened by 7 bases and J by 6 bases, with 19 bases between the two germline ends. The CDR3 is made up of 15 amino acids. Here the CDR3 DNA reads TGTGCCAGCACCTATACAAGACTAGTCGGCAATGAGCAGTTCTTC. Translated, it gives CASTYTRLVGNEQFF.

This clonotype was seen more than once but under ten times. V and J are TRBV18 and TRBJ2-1; D may match TRBD1 or TRBD2 (5 bases each). The CDR3 spans 17 residues. V was clipped by 0 bases and J by 0 bases, with 12 bases between them. Looked up from germline, CDR1 is KGHSH and CDR2 is LQKENI. As DNA, the CDR3 is TGTGCCAGCTCACCACCGGTCTCAGGGAGCTCCTACAATGAGCAGTTCTTC. Amino acids: CASSPPVSGSSYNEQFF.

V gene TRBV7-2 combines with J gene TRBJ2-2; either TRBD1 or TRBD2 may supply D (6 bases each). Trimming stripped 2 bases from V and 2 bases from J, with 15 bases between. CDR1 is SGHTA, CDR2 FQGNSA, per germline. The CDR3 extends over 17 amino acids. The CDR3 sequence is CASSLRGQGSNTGELFF. The CDR3 DNA reads as TGTGCCAGCAGCTTACGGGGGCAGGGTAGCAACACCGGGGAGCTGTTTTTT.

This clonotype was found a few times. The rearrangement joins TRBV6-4 to TRBJ1-2; D not resolved. Germline CDR1 MRHNA, CDR2 SNTAGT. CDR3 length: 13 residues. Trimming left V 7 bases short and J 4 bases short, with 13 bases between. The CDR3 region has the DNA TGTGCCAGCACCGATGGTGATTTCTATGGCTACACCTTC. Translating gives CASTDGDFYGYTF.

The DNA for the CDR3 is TGTGCCAGCCAGGAGTGGGGCGGCACTGAAGCTTTCTTT. Protein: CASQEWGGTEAFF. The genes are TRBV2 and TRBJ1-1; tentatively, D is TRBD1 (5 bases). Trimming stripped 8 bases from V and 4 bases from J, with 14 bases between. The CDR3 runs to 13 residues. Germline V gives CDR1 SNHLY, CDR2 FYNNEI.

This clonotype was counted only a few times. The chain joins TRBV12-3 or TRBV12-4 to TRBJ2-3, with D tentatively TRBD1 (7 bases). Trimming shortened V by 5 bases and J by 1 base, and 13 bases separated the two germline ends. CDR3 length: 15 amino acids. CDR3 in DNA: TGTGCCAGCAGTGACCCCAGGGGGGGCACAGATACGCAGTATTTT. This gives the protein CASSDPRGGTDTQYF.

This clonotype was detected only a few times. This sequence joins TRBV12-3 or TRBV12-4 and TRBJ2-3, with D maybe TRBD2 (6 bases). The V end was cut by 6 bases, the J end by 1 base, with 14 bases between. This CDR3 has 15 residues. The CDR3: CASRTQTSGTDTQYF. The CDR3 DNA is TGTGCCAGCAGGACCCAGACTAGTGGCACAGATACGCAGTATTTT.

This clonotype was seen only a few times. The genes are TRBV15 and TRBJ1-2; tentative D call: TRBD1 (6 bases). The V and J ends lost 3 bases and 0 bases respectively, with 11 bases between them. CDR3 length: 15 amino acids. CDR1 LNHNV and CDR2 YYDKDF come from the germline V gene (reference sequence). CDR3 sequence: CATSSRDTSNYGYTF. In nucleotides, the CDR3 is TGTGCCACCAGCAGTCGGGACACTTCTAACTATGGCTACACCTTC. The whole variable domain, remainder taken from reference TRBV15 and TRBJ1-2, is DAMVIQNPRYQVTQFGKPVTLSCSQTLNHNVMYWYQQKSSQAPKLLFHYYDKDFNNEADTPDNFQSRRPNTSFCFLDIRSPGLGDTAMYLCATSSRDTSNYGYTFGSGTRLTVV.

This clonotype was found a few times. This chain links TRBV2 with TRBJ1-2; tentative D call: TRBD1 (5 bases). Trimming took off 5 bases at V and 8 bases at J, with 27 bases between the two ends. The CDR3 consists of 17 residues. The germline V gene encodes CDR1 SNHLY and CDR2 FYNNEI. CDR3 sequence (DNA): TGTGCCAGCAGTCTCTTGGGGGTGGGCCAGCTGTCGAGGGGCTACACCTTC. Protein: CASSLLGVGQLSRGYTF.

This clonotype has just a few counts. The chain recombines TRBV7-3 with TRBJ2-3, with D possibly TRBD2 on 7 matching bases. The V gene's germline CDR1 is SGHTA and CDR2 FQGTGA. With 1 base removed from V and 2 bases from J, the gap between germline ends came to 13 bases. CDR3 length: 16 residues. The DNA for the CDR3 is TGTGCCAGCAGCTTAATTGCGGGGGCCCTCACAGATACGCAGTATTTT. Residues: CASSLIAGALTDTQYF. The full variable domain, its missing parts supplied by reference TRBV7-3 and TRBJ2-3, is GAGVSQTPSNKVTEKGKYVELRCDPISGHTALYWYRQSLGQGPEFLIYFQGTGAADDSGLPNDRFFAVRPEGSVSTLKIQRTERGDSAVYLCASSLIAGALTDTQYFGPGTRLTVL.

The V call is TRBV20-1, the J call TRBJ1-5; D not resolved. Germline V gene lookup returns CDR1 DFQATT and CDR2 SNEGSKA (reference sequence). V was trimmed by 0 bases and J by 0 bases, leaving 9 bases between them. CDR3 length: 15 residues. DNA of the CDR3: TGCAGTGCTAGAGACCCGGCTGATAGCAATCAGCCCCAGCATTTT. This translates into CSARDPADSNQPQHF.

The sample holds a few counts of this clonotype. The V call is TRBV18, the J call TRBJ2-6, with a tentative D call TRBD1 (5 bases). CDR1 is KGHSH and CDR2 is LQKENI in the germline V gene. The CDR3 has 20 residues. Trimming removed 2 bases from V and 1 base from J, with 21 bases in between. In DNA, the CDR3 is TGTGCCAGCTCACCAGTGGCAGGGATTTTACGTTGGTCTGGGGCCAACGTCCTGACTTTC. Protein: CASSPVAGILRWSGANVLTF.

The chain carries TRBV20-1 and TRBJ2-5, with D perhaps matching TRBD2 (6 bases). The V end was cut by 3 bases, the J end by 2 bases, with 16 bases between. The CDR3 extends over 15 amino acids. Germline CDR1 and CDR2: DFQATT and SNEGSKA (reference sequence). The CDR3 is CSASVPGVDQETQYF. The CDR3 DNA follows: TGCAGTGCTAGCGTTCCGGGAGTGGATCAAGAGACCCAGTACTTC.

With regard to this clonotype: Germline is not matched at one junction end, which may reflect a read error. This rearrangement joins TRBV19 to TRBJ1-1; D possibly corresponds to TRBD1 (6 bases). Germline assignment: CDR1 LNHDA and CDR2 SQIVND (reference sequence). This CDR3 is 15 amino acids long. The CDR3 spells CASSLRDTANTGAFF. As DNA, the CDR3 is TGTGCCAGTAGTCTTCGGGACACGGCGAACACTGGAGCTTTCTTT. Looking up the rest from reference TRBV19 and TRBJ1-1 gives the full variable domain: DGGITQSPKYLFRKEGQNVTLSCEQNLNHDAMYWYRQDPGQGLRLIYYSQIVNDFQKGDIAEGYSVSREKKESFPLTVTSAQKNPTAFYLCASSLRDTANTGAFFGQGTRLTVV.